Listed below are T cell receptor beta chains from one sample, sequenced in a study of Ad26.COV2.S vaccination and SARS-CoV-2 variants. Sequenced by immunoSEQ multiplex PCR; TCRdb stores in-frame clones only, minus some. The data hold 300,000 to 400,000 clones, with about nine tenths observed a single time. Here the sequenced sample was peripheral blood, taken in a trial of Ad26.COV2.S vaccine versus placebo. These receptors came from a person aged 18 to 65 who received the Ad26.COV2.S COVID-19 vaccine or a placebo. CDR3s include the opening cysteine and the closing phenylalanine or tryptophan. Fields, in order: CDR3 protein, CDR3 DNA, clone size, J gene, V gene, D gene. The D gene is left open where the match is weak. Clone size is shown for a subset of rows, as once, few, many or a class of expanded clone.

CDR3: CASSIWHSNTGELFF
DNA: TGTGCCAGTAGTATTTGGCACTCGAACACCGGGGAGCTGTTTTTT
size: NA
J: TRBJ2-2
V: TRBV19
D: NA

CDR3: CASGLRGYEQYF
DNA: TGTGCTAGTGGTTTAAGAGGATACGAGCAGTACTTC
size: NA
J: TRBJ2-7
V: TRBV12-5
D: NA

CDR3: CASRRTGNYGYTF
DNA: TGTGCCAGCAGGCGGACAGGGAACTATGGCTACACCTTC
size: NA
J: TRBJ1-2
V: TRBV14
D: TRBD1

CDR3: CASSPDRLRTEAFF
DNA: TGTGCCAGCAGCCCTGACAGGCTTCGCACTGAAGCTTTCTTT
size: NA
J: TRBJ1-1
V: TRBV7-9
D: NA

CDR3: CSGVWPTLGEAFF
DNA: TGCAGCGGGGTTTGGCCTACCCTTGGGGAAGCTTTCTTT
size: NA
J: TRBJ1-1
V: TRBV29-1
D: NA

CDR3: CASAFSGGVGQPQHF
DNA: TGTGCTAGTGCCTTCTCGGGGGGGGTAGGGCAGCCCCAGCATTTT
size: NA
J: TRBJ1-5
V: TRBV12-5
D: NA

CDR3: CASSRGTGYRAGANVLTF
DNA: TGTGCCAGCAGTCGTGGGACAGGGTACCGAGCTGGGGCCAACGTCCTGACTTTC
size: NA
J: TRBJ2-6
V: TRBV11-3
D: TRBD1

CDR3: CASRGPSTDTQYF
DNA: TGCGCCAGCAGGGGCCCTAGCACAGATACGCAGTATTTT
size: NA
J: TRBJ2-3
V: TRBV10-1
D: NA

CDR3: CASSEVNRGDEQYF
DNA: TGTGCCAGCAGTGAAGTCAACAGGGGGGACGAGCAGTACTTC
size: NA
J: TRBJ2-7
V: TRBV6-1
D: TRBD1

CDR3: CASSQDVAGGRYNEQFF
DNA: TGCGCCAGCAGCCAAGACGTAGCGGGGGGGAGATACAATGAGCAGTTCTTC
size: NA
J: TRBJ2-1
V: TRBV4-3
D: TRBD2

CDR3: CASSPLDRYEQYF
DNA: TGTGCCAGCAGCCCCCTGGACAGATACGAGCAGTACTTC
size: NA
J: TRBJ2-7
V: TRBV11-2
D: NA

CDR3: CSVLNTFYEQYF
DNA: TGCAGCGTTCTGAACACCTTCTACGAGCAGTACTTC
size: few
J: TRBJ2-7
V: TRBV29-1
D: NA

CDR3: CASSISGDFYSNQPQHF
DNA: TGTGCCAGTAGTATCTCTGGTGACTTCTATAGCAATCAGCCCCAGCATTTT
size: once
J: TRBJ1-5
V: TRBV19
D: NA

CDR3: CASSLTGTNYGYTF
DNA: TGTGCCAGCAGCTTGACCGGGACAAACTATGGCTACACCTTC
size: NA
J: TRBJ1-2
V: TRBV7-9
D: NA

CDR3: CASRTGTPNTGELFF
DNA: TGCGCCAGCAGAACCGGGACACCTAACACCGGGGAGCTGTTTTTT
size: once
J: TRBJ2-2
V: TRBV5-1
D: NA

CDR3: CASSRGSQNTEAFF
DNA: TGTGCCAGCAGCAGAGGCAGTCAGAACACTGAAGCTTTCTTT
size: NA
J: TRBJ1-1
V: TRBV6-5
D: NA

CDR3: CASSTDTTGPYEQYF
DNA: TGTGCCAGCAGCACCGACACCACCGGGCCCTACGAGCAGTACTTC
size: NA
J: TRBJ2-7
V: TRBV7-9
D: NA

CDR3: CASSQVTGGNTGELFF
DNA: TGCGCCAGCAGCCAAGTAACCGGGGGGAACACCGGGGAGCTGTTTTTT
size: NA
J: TRBJ2-2
V: TRBV4-3
D: NA

CDR3: CASSQTVYNEQFF
DNA: TGTGCCAGCAGCCAGACGGTTTACAATGAGCAGTTCTTC
size: NA
J: TRBJ2-1
V: TRBV3-1/TRBV3-2
D: NA

CDR3: CSVEDAEEYEQYF
DNA: TGCAGCGTTGAAGATGCAGAGGAGTACGAGCAGTACTTC
size: NA
J: TRBJ2-7
V: TRBV29-1
D: NA

CDR3: CASSGNRNQPQHF
DNA: TGTGCCAGCAGTGGGAACAGGAATCAGCCCCAGCATTTT
size: NA
J: TRBJ1-5
V: TRBV12-3/TRBV12-4
D: NA

CDR3: CASSKRLNTEAFF
DNA: TGTGCCAGCAGCAAAAGGTTGAACACTGAAGCTTTCTTT
size: once
J: TRBJ1-1
V: TRBV12-3/TRBV12-4
D: NA

CDR3: CASSPIHLKQNYGYTF
DNA: TGTGCCAGCAGCCCTATCCATCTTAAGCAGAACTATGGCTACACCTTC
size: NA
J: TRBJ1-2
V: TRBV3-1/TRBV3-2
D: NA

CDR3: CASSSSGVEQFF
DNA: TGTGCCAGTAGTAGTAGCGGGGTTGAGCAGTTCTTC
size: NA
J: TRBJ2-1
V: TRBV19
D: TRBD2

CDR3: CASSYETGPGYNEQFF
DNA: TGTGCCAGCAGTTACGAGACAGGCCCGGGGTACAATGAGCAGTTCTTC
size: NA
J: TRBJ2-1
V: TRBV3-1/TRBV3-2
D: NA

CDR3: CASGPLRGQFF
DNA: TGTGCCAGCGGCCCCTTGAGGGGGCAGTTCTTC
size: once
J: TRBJ2-1
V: TRBV25-1
D: NA

CDR3: CASSTGTANTGELFF
DNA: TGTGCCAGTAGTACCGGGACTGCTAACACCGGGGAGCTGTTTTTT
size: NA
J: TRBJ2-2
V: TRBV19
D: NA

CDR3: CASSQNGGGPHNSPLHF
DNA: TGCGCCAGCAGCCAAAATGGGGGGGGCCCCCATAATTCACCCCTCCACTTT
size: NA
J: TRBJ1-6
V: TRBV4-3
D: NA

CDR3: CASSIRQNTEAFF
DNA: TGTGCCAGTAGTATAAGGCAGAACACTGAAGCTTTCTTT
size: few
J: TRBJ1-1
V: TRBV19
D: NA

CDR3: CASSFSGNTEAFF
DNA: TGTGCCAGCAGTTTTTCGGGGAACACTGAAGCTTTCTTT
size: NA
J: TRBJ1-1
V: TRBV12-3/TRBV12-4
D: NA

CDR3: CASSEKWDEQYF
DNA: TGTGCCAGCAGCGAAAAGTGGGACGAGCAGTACTTC
size: NA
J: TRBJ2-7
V: TRBV7-9
D: NA

CDR3: CASSLAVAGFYNEQFF
DNA: TGTGCCAGCAGCTTAGCCGTAGCGGGGTTTTACAATGAGCAGTTCTTC
size: NA
J: TRBJ2-1
V: TRBV7-6
D: TRBD2

CDR3: CASSNTAGWQETQYF
DNA: TGTGCCAGTAGTAATACGGCAGGGTGGCAAGAGACCCAGTACTTC
size: few
J: TRBJ2-5
V: TRBV19
D: NA

CDR3: CASSATGGPNTEAFF
DNA: TGTGCCAGCAGCGCCACGGGGGGACCGAACACTGAAGCTTTCTTT
size: NA
J: TRBJ1-1
V: TRBV9
D: NA

CDR3: CAWGQGVIYGYTF
DNA: TGTGCCTGGGGACAGGGGGTGATCTATGGCTACACCTTC
size: NA
J: TRBJ1-2
V: TRBV30
D: TRBD1

CDR3: CASSQISPGGRSPLHF
DNA: TGTGCCAGCAGCCAAATTAGTCCAGGGGGACGTTCACCCCTCCACTTT
size: NA
J: TRBJ1-6
V: TRBV4-2
D: TRBD1

CDR3: CAISEDRNQPQHF
DNA: TGTGCCATCAGTGAGGATCGCAATCAGCCCCAGCATTTT
size: NA
J: TRBJ1-5
V: TRBV10-3
D: NA

CDR3: CASSPGSPVPYNEQFF
DNA: TGCGCCAGCAGCCCCGGAAGCCCGGTCCCCTACAATGAGCAGTTCTTC
size: NA
J: TRBJ2-1
V: TRBV5-1
D: NA

CDR3: CASSVRPKGGSEKLFF
DNA: TGTGCCAGCAGTGTTAGGCCCAAGGGGGGCAGTGAAAAACTGTTTTTT
size: NA
J: TRBJ1-4
V: TRBV6-1
D: NA

CDR3: CASSQDRWTEAFF
DNA: TGCGCCAGCAGCCAAGATCGGTGGACAGAAGCTTTCTTT
size: few
J: TRBJ1-1
V: TRBV4-1
D: NA

CDR3: CASSLDGYEQYF
DNA: TGCGCCAGCAGCTTGGATGGTTACGAGCAGTACTTC
size: once
J: TRBJ2-7
V: TRBV5-1
D: NA

CDR3: CASSLSGVGYTF
DNA: TGTGCCAGCAGCTTATCGGGGGTTGGCTACACCTTC
size: once
J: TRBJ1-2
V: TRBV7-3
D: NA

CDR3: CASSDPVGDQETQYF
DNA: TGCGCCAGCAGTGACCCTGTGGGGGATCAGGAGACCCAGTACTTC
size: NA
J: TRBJ2-5
V: TRBV5-1
D: NA

CDR3: CACSRKTGRVTDTQYF
DNA: TGTGCCTGTTCGCGGAAAACAGGGAGGGTCACAGATACGCAGTATTTT
size: NA
J: TRBJ2-3
V: TRBV30
D: NA

CDR3: CASSIRTRPQAVDGYTF
DNA: TGTGCCAGCAGCATACGAACTAGACCACAGGCGGTGGATGGCTACACCTTC
size: once
J: TRBJ1-2
V: TRBV21-1
D: NA

CDR3: CASSLVGGRTYEQYF
DNA: TGTGCCAGCAGTTTGGTAGGGGGTCGAACATACGAGCAGTACTTC
size: NA
J: TRBJ2-7
V: TRBV11-2
D: NA

CDR3: CASSFGQGAGYTF
DNA: TGCGCCAGCAGCTTCGGACAGGGAGCAGGCTACACCTTC
size: NA
J: TRBJ1-2
V: TRBV5-1
D: TRBD1

CDR3: CASGPRIGNTDTQYF
DNA: TGTGCCAGCGGCCCCCGCATCGGGAACACAGATACGCAGTATTTT
size: NA
J: TRBJ2-3
V: TRBV9
D: NA

CDR3: CASSIVGTVANYGYTF
DNA: TGTGCCAGTAGTATAGTTGGGACAGTAGCTAACTATGGCTACACCTTC
size: NA
J: TRBJ1-2
V: TRBV19
D: TRBD1

CDR3: CASSSTGELFF
DNA: TGTGCCAGCAGTTCCACCGGGGAGCTGTTTTTT
size: NA
J: TRBJ2-2
V: TRBV6-2/TRBV6-3
D: NA

CDR3: CATSTVISDTEAFF
DNA: TGTGCCACCAGCACCGTTATATCGGACACTGAAGCTTTCTTT
size: few
J: TRBJ1-1
V: TRBV15
D: NA

CDR3: CASSFGTGSGGQPQHF
DNA: TGTGCCAGCAGCTTTGGGACAGGATCGGGAGGTCAGCCCCAGCATTTT
size: NA
J: TRBJ1-5
V: TRBV5-8
D: TRBD1

CDR3: CASSLGIGPEQYF
DNA: TGTGCCAGCAGCTTGGGTATCGGGCCCGAGCAGTACTTC
size: NA
J: TRBJ2-7
V: TRBV5-6
D: NA

CDR3: CASSQGTGRNNEQFF
DNA: TGCGCCAGCAGCCAAGGGACAGGGAGGAACAATGAGCAGTTCTTC
size: NA
J: TRBJ2-1
V: TRBV4-1
D: TRBD1